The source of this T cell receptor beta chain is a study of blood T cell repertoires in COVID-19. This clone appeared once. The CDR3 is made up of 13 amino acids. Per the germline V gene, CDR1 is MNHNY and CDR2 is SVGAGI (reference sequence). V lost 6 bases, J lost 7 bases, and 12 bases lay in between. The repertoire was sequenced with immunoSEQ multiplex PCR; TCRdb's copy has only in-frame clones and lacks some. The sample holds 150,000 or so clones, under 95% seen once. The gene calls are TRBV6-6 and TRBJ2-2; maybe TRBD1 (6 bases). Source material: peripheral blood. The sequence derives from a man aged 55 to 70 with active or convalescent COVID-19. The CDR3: CASSNRADGELFF. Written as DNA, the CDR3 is TGTGCCAGCAGCAACAGGGCGGACGGGGAGCTGTTTTTT.